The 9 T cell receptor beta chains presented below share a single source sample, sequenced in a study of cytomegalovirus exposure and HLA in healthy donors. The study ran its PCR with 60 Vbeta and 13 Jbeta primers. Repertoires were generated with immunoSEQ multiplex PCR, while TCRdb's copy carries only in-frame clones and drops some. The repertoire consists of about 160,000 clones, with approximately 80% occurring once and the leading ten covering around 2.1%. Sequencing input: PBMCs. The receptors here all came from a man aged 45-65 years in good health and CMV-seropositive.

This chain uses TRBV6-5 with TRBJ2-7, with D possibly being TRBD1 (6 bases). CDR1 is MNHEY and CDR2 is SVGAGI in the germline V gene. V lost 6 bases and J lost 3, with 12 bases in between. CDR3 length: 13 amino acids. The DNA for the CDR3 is TGTGCCAGCAGCCCCCGGACAGACTACGAGCAGTACTTC. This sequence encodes CASSPRTDYEQYF.

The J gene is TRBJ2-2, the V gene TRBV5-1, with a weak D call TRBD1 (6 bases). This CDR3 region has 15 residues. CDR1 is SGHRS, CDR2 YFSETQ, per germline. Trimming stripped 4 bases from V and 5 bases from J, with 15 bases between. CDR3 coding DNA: TGCGCCAGCAGCCTCCGGGCCCAGGGGACCGGGGAGCTGTTTTTT. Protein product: CASSLRAQGTGELFF. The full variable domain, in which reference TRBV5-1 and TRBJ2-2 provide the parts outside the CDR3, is KAGVTQTPRYLIKTRGQQVTLSCSPISGHRSVSWYQQTPGQGLQFLFEYFSETQRNKGNFPGRFSGRQFSNSRSEMNVSTLELGDSALYLCASSLRAQGTGELFFGEGSRLTVL.

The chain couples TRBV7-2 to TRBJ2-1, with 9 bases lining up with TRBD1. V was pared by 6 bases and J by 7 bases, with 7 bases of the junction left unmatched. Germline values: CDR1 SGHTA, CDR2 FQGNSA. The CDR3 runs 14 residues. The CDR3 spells CASRRGTGQNEQFF. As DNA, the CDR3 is TGTGCCAGCAGGCGAGGGACAGGGCAAAATGAGCAGTTCTTC.

CDR3 in DNA: TGTGCCAGCAGTGAGGGCCAGGGGGGAGATACGCAGTATTTT. Residues: CASSEGQGGDTQYF. V usage is TRBV6-1 and J usage is TRBJ2-3, with TRBD1 as a possible D gene (7 bases). The CDR3 runs 14 residues. Germline lookup yields CDR1 MNHNS and CDR2 SASEGT. Trimming took 3 bases from V and 5 from J, leaving 12 bases between them.

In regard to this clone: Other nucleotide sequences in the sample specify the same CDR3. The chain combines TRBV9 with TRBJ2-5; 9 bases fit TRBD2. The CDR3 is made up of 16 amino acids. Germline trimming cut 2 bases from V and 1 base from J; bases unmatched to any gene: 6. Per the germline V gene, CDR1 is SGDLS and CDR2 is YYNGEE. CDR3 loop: CASSVASGGSQETQYF. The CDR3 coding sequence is TGTGCCAGCAGCGTCGCGAGCGGGGGGAGCCAAGAGACCCAGTACTTC.

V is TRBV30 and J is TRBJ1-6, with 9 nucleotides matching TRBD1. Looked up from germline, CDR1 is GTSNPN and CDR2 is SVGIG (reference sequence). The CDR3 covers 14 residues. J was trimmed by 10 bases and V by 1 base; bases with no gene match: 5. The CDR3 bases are TGTGCCTGGAGTGCCAACACAGGGGGCTCACCCCTCCACTTT. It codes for CAWSANTGGSPLHF. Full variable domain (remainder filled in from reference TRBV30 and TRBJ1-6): SQTIHQWPATLVQPVGSPLSLECTVEGTSNPNLYWYRQAAGRGLQLLFYSVGIGQISSEVPQNLSASRPQDRQFILSSKKLLLSDSGFYLCAWSANTGGSPLHFGNGTRLTVT.

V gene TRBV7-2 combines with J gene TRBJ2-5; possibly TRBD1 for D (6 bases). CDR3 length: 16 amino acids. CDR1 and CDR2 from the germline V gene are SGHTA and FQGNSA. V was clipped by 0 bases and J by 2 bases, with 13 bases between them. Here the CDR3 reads CASSLALSTGQETQYF. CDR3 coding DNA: TGTGCCAGCAGCTTAGCGCTGTCGACAGGTCAAGAGACCCAGTACTTC. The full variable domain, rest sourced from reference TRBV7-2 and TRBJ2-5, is GAGVSQSPSNKVTEKGKDVELRCDPISGHTALYWYRQSLGQGLEFLIYFQGNSAPDKSGLPSDRFSAERTGGSVSTLTIQRTQQEDSAVYLCASSLALSTGQETQYFGPGTRLLVL.

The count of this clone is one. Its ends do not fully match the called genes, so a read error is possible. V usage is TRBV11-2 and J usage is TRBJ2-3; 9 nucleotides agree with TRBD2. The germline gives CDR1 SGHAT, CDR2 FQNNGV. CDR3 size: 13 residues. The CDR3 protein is CASSLSTSGSWNF. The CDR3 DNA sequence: TGTGCCAGCAGCTTATCGACTAGCGGCAGTTGGAATTTT.

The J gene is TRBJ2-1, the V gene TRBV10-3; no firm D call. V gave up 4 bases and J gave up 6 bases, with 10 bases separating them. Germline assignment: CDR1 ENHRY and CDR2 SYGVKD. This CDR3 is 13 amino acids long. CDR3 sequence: CAISAGTGNEQFF. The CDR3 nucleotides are TGTGCCATCAGTGCCGGCACGGGCAATGAGCAGTTCTTC.